This passage covers 6 T cell receptor beta chains from one sample sequenced in a study of blood T cell repertoires in COVID-19 (dated by TCRdb to about 2020). The library came from the immunoSEQ multiplex PCR assay. As stored in TCRdb, this immuneACCESS dataset retains in-frame rearrangements with V and J assigned. A fraction of the clones does not appear; measured against another copy, unresolved V genes explain less than half of the discrepancy, and the remainder lacks a known reason. For this sample the table gives roughly 230,000 clones, of which 89% were detected only once. Clones ranked in the top ten supply roughly 4% of the sample. Sequencing was done on a sample of PBMCs or T cells enriched from blood (not recorded which). The receptors were gathered from a woman in her 30s with acute COVID-19.

This rearrangement joins TRBV27 to TRBJ2-1; 9 bases are a match to TRBD2. V shed 5 bases, J shed 4 bases, and the junction held 9 bases outside the gene matches. CDR3 size: 16 residues. Germline-derived CDR1 and CDR2 are MNHEY and SMNVEV (reference sequence). The CDR3 DNA is TGTGCCAGCAGTGATCGCGGGGGGGCTGCTTACAATGAGCAGTTCTTC. It translates to CASSDRGGAAYNEQFF.

This chain joins TRBV15 and TRBJ1-2; the D gene is possibly TRBD1 (5 bases). V was cut by 5 bases and J by 6 bases, with 22 bases left in between. Germline CDR1 LNHNV, CDR2 YYDKDF (reference sequence). The CDR3 is 16 residues long. Here the CDR3 reads CATSGGNRRGRDGYTF. The CDR3 DNA follows: TGTGCCACCAGCGGAGGCAATCGGAGGGGACGGGATGGCTACACCTTC.

This chain connects TRBV9 to TRBJ1-6; D may be TRBD1 (5 bases). CDR3 length: 14 residues. The germline V gene encodes CDR1 SGDLS and CDR2 YYNGEE. V gave up 2 bases and J gave up 7 bases, with 10 bases separating them. CDR3 coding DNA: TGTGCCAGCAGCGTGGGGGGGTTGAATTCACCCCTCCACTTT. Protein sequence: CASSVGGLNSPLHF.

The chain has TRBV12-5 and TRBJ2-7, with D possibly TRBD1 on 6 matching bases. The ends were cut back, 7 bases at V and 0 bases at J, with 16 bases in the middle. Germline V gene lookup returns CDR1 LGHNT and CDR2 FRNRAP. CDR3 length: 15 amino acids. CDR3: CASADSGASSYEQYF. CDR3 nucleotide sequence: TGTGCTAGTGCCGACTCAGGGGCATCCTCCTACGAGCAGTACTTC.

This CDR3 reads CASSENRIAYEQYF. The DNA for the CDR3 is TGTGCCAGCAGCGAGAACAGGATAGCCTACGAGCAGTACTTC. The chain has TRBV7-6 and TRBJ2-7, with D possibly matching TRBD1 (5 bases). CDR1 and CDR2 from the germline V gene are SGHVS and FNYEAQ. CDR3 size: 14 residues. Trimming left V 5 bases short and J 2 bases short, with 13 bases between.

V gene TRBV5-6 combines with J gene TRBJ2-3; D is possibly TRBD2 (5 bases). Germline V gives CDR1 SGHDT, CDR2 YYEEEE. The CDR3 consists of 13 residues. V lost 7 bases, J lost 6 bases, and 15 bases lay in between. The CDR3 sequence: CASDNSAADTQYF. The CDR3 DNA reads as TGTGCCAGCGACAACTCAGCGGCGGATACGCAGTATTTT.